Below are 20 T cell receptor beta chains sequenced from a single sample in a study of blood T cell repertoires in COVID-19. This table comes from immunoSEQ multiplex PCR, and its TCRdb copy is limited to in-frame clones, with some not included. The top ten hold 31% of the sample, which has some 96,000 clones, approximately 80% seen once. Source material: peripheral blood. The receptors stem from a man aged 70-80 years with active or convalescent COVID-19.

The gene calls are TRBV5-1 and TRBJ2-7; 7 bases match TRBD1. V lost 4 bases, J lost 3 bases, and 7 bases stayed unmatched. The germline CDR1 and CDR2 sequences are SGHRS and YFSETQ. The CDR3 loop spans 14 amino acids. The DNA for the CDR3 is TGCGCCAGCAGCCACCGGGACAGTCTCTACGAGCAGTACTTC. Residues: CASSHRDSLYEQYF. The full variable domain, rest sourced from reference TRBV5-1 and TRBJ2-7, is KAGVTQTPRYLIKTRGQQVTLSCSPISGHRSVSWYQQTPGQGLQFLFEYFSETQRNKGNFPGRFSGRQFSNSRSEMNVSTLELGDSALYLCASSHRDSLYEQYFGPGTRLTVT.

This clone was found a few times. Other DNA sequences from this sample encode an identical CDR3 as well. The rearrangement uses TRBV4-1 and TRBJ2-7; 8 bases line up with TRBD2. J gave up 3 bases and V 0 bases, and 4 bases lay outside the gene matches. CDR3 length equals 15 residues. Germline CDR1 reads MGHRA; CDR2 reads YSYEKL. The CDR3 sequence: CASSQDSGTIYEQYF. For the CDR3, the DNA is TGCGCCAGCAGCCAAGATAGCGGGACCATCTACGAGCAGTACTTC.

V usage is TRBV19 and J usage is TRBJ2-3, with D hard to call. Germline V CDR1 and CDR2: LNHDA, SQIVND (reference sequence). Trimming removed 5 bases from V and 4 bases from J, with 7 bases in between. The CDR3 consists of 12 residues. CDR3 coding DNA: TGTGCCAGTAGTTTTTACTCAGATACGCAGTATTTT. Its protein product is CASSFYSDTQYF.

DNA of the CDR3: TGCGCCAGCAGCCGGGCGGGGCCGACTAATGAAAAACTGTTTTTT. This gives the protein CASSRAGPTNEKLFF. J is TRBJ1-4 and V is TRBV5-1, with D possibly matching TRBD1 (5 bases). V lost 4 bases and J 2 bases, leaving 12 bases between the germline ends. The CDR3 consists of 15 residues. Per germline, CDR1 SGHRS and CDR2 YFSETQ.

V and J are TRBV24-1 and TRBJ2-2; D remains ambiguous. The germline V and J ends were trimmed by 6 bases and 3 bases, with 10 bases remaining between them. Germline CDR1 KGHDR, CDR2 SFDVKD. The CDR3 loop spans 14 amino acids. The chain's CDR3 is CATSRPGDTGELFF. CDR3 sequence (DNA): TGTGCCACCAGTCGGCCAGGTGACACCGGGGAGCTGTTTTTT.

This chain uses TRBV15 with TRBJ2-3; the D gene is possibly TRBD2 (5 bases). The CDR3 is 15 residues long. The germline V gene encodes CDR1 LNHNV and CDR2 YYDKDF (reference sequence). The V and J ends lost 0 bases and 2 bases respectively, with 9 bases between them. Here the CDR3 reads CATSRDGSSTDTQYF. The CDR3 DNA reads as TGTGCCACCAGCAGAGATGGGAGTTCCACAGATACGCAGTATTTT. Using reference TRBV15 and TRBJ2-3 for the parts outside the CDR3, the full variable domain is DAMVIQNPRYQVTQFGKPVTLSCSQTLNHNVMYWYQQKSSQAPKLLFHYYDKDFNNEADTPDNFQSRRPNTSFCFLDIRSPGLGDTAMYLCATSRDGSSTDTQYFGPGTRLTVL.

V is TRBV5-6 and J is TRBJ2-5; D perhaps matches TRBD1 (6 bases). CDR3 length: 15 amino acids. V was shortened by 2 bases and J by 5 bases, with 16 bases between the two germline ends. In germline, CDR1 is SGHDT, CDR2 YYEEEE. Here the CDR3 DNA reads TGTGCCAGCAGCTTTCTGCTACAGGGTGGGGAGACCCAGTACTTC. This codes for CASSFLLQGGETQYF.

This chain joins TRBV4-2 and TRBJ1-2, with TRBD1 matching over 7 bases. Germline V lookup: CDR1 LGHNA, CDR2 YNFKEQ. Trimming at V came to 0 bases and at J to 8 bases, leaving 6 bases not matched to a gene. The CDR3 has 14 amino acids. For the CDR3, the DNA is TGTGCCAGCAGCCAAGAAGGTCAGGGGGGCGGCTACACCTTC. Its protein is CASSQEGQGGGYTF.

This clone was observed a few times. The chain is built from TRBV24-1 and TRBJ2-3; 11 bases align to TRBD2. The junction had 8 bases not matched to a gene; V was cut back by 8 bases and J by 2 bases. The CDR3 covers 16 residues. Germline loops: CDR1 KGHDR, CDR2 SFDVKD. The CDR3, as DNA: TGTGCCACCAACCCCGGGACTAGCGGAAACACAGATACGCAGTATTTT. Protein sequence: CATNPGTSGNTDTQYF.

The chain uses TRBV5-6 and TRBJ1-1; no firm D call. The germline gives CDR1 SGHDT, CDR2 YYEEEE. The CDR3 is 15 residues long. Trimming stripped 2 bases from V and 2 bases from J, with 13 bases between. CDR3 bases: TGTGCCAGCAGCTTTAGTAGCTTTCTCAACACTGAAGCTTTCTTT. Its translation: CASSFSSFLNTEAFF.

This chain connects TRBV7-8 to TRBJ1-1; D ambiguous. The CDR3 is made up of 11 amino acids. Trimming took 2 bases from V and 7 from J, leaving 5 bases between them. CDR1 and CDR2 from the germline V gene are SGHVS and FQNEAQ. The CDR3, as DNA: TGTGCCAGCAGCTTAATGAGTGAAGCTTTCTTT. It specifies CASSLMSEAFF.

The CDR3 nucleotides read TGTGCCAGCAGTTCCCTCGGACAGGGAAGCACTGAAGCTTTCTTT. Translating it yields CASSSLGQGSTEAFF. The chain carries TRBV28 and TRBJ1-1; 8 bases fit TRBD1. The ends lost 4 bases at V and 4 bases at J; junction bases unmatched: 8. This CDR3 has 15 amino acids. Germline CDR1 MDHEN, CDR2 SYDVKM.

The CDR3 loop is CASSQQLAGREQYF. In DNA, the CDR3 is TGTGCCAGCAGCCAACAACTAGCGGGACGCGAGCAGTACTTC. J is TRBJ2-7 and V is TRBV4-2; 10 bases map to TRBD2. CDR1 and CDR2 from the germline V gene are LGHNA and YNFKEQ. J gave up 6 bases and V 2 bases, and 4 bases lay outside the gene matches. CDR3 length: 14 amino acids.

The chain has TRBV15 and TRBJ2-1; 8 bases are a match to TRBD2. Germline assignment: CDR1 LNHNV and CDR2 YYDKDF (reference sequence). The CDR3 extends over 16 amino acids. V dropped 5 bases and J dropped 6; count of bases not matched to a gene: 12. Here the CDR3 reads CATSPKRGGMSNEQFF. The CDR3 nucleotides read TGTGCCACCAGCCCAAAACGGGGGGGGATGAGCAATGAGCAGTTCTTC.

The rearrangement uses TRBV21-1 and TRBJ2-7; no DNA check was done on the table's D call, TRBD1. TRBV21-1 is designated a pseudogene. This CDR3 region has 18 residues. The CDR3 bases are TGTGCCAGCACCACATCCGTGAGGGCAGGGGCACTCCCCTACGAGCAGTACTTC. This sequence encodes CASTTSVRAGALPYEQYF.

V usage is TRBV5-6 and J usage is TRBJ2-2; 12 bases align to TRBD1. Unmatched junction bases numbered 6, after V lost 4 bases and J lost 5 bases. CDR3 length: 16 residues. Germline loops: CDR1 SGHDT, CDR2 YYEEEE. The CDR3 here is CASSGGTGGWTGELFF. The CDR3 nucleotides read TGTGCCAGCAGCGGCGGGACAGGGGGCTGGACCGGGGAGCTGTTTTTT.

The rearrangement joins TRBV9 to TRBJ2-7, with 7 bases matching TRBD1. This CDR3 spans 16 amino acids. Germline CDR1 reads SGDLS; CDR2 reads YYNGEE. The ends lost 0 bases at V and 2 bases at J; junction bases unmatched: 8. CDR3: CASSVGDSRLPYEQYF. In DNA, the CDR3 is TGTGCCAGCAGCGTAGGGGACAGTCGATTGCCCTACGAGCAGTACTTC.

The chain has TRBV9 and TRBJ2-7; 7 bases agree with TRBD2. Germline CDR1 is SGDLS and CDR2 is YYNGEE. The CDR3 spans 14 residues. The V gene end was trimmed by 1 base and the J gene end by 2 bases; junction bases not matched to a gene: 3. The chain's CDR3 is CASSVLADAYEQYF. The CDR3, as DNA: TGTGCCAGCAGCGTACTAGCGGATGCCTACGAGCAGTACTTC.

A few counts support this clone. The chain uses TRBV28 and TRBJ1-2; D is possibly TRBD1 (5 bases). V was trimmed by 2 bases and J by 12 bases, leaving 19 bases between them. This CDR3 contains 14 residues. The germline V gene encodes CDR1 MDHEN and CDR2 SYDVKM. The CDR3 loop reads CASSLTQAQGGHTF. DNA for the CDR3: TGTGCCAGCAGTTTAACCCAAGCGCAGGGCGGCCACACCTTC.

The rearrangement uses TRBV27 and TRBJ1-6; TRBD1 might be the D (5 bases). V dropped 6 bases and J dropped 8 bases, with 14 bases sitting between them. The CDR3 sequence is 14 residues long. Germline assignment: CDR1 MNHEY and CDR2 SMNVEV (reference sequence). This CDR3 is CASSRRRGDSPLHF. In nucleotides, the CDR3 is TGTGCCAGCAGCCGACGCCGGGGGGATTCACCCCTCCACTTT.